The clone carrying this TCR beta chain appeared once. Positively selected for CCR7, the CD45RO-negative cells used as naive CD8 cells excluded terminally differentiated effector memory CD45RA+ cells. The sample belongs to a study of shared clonotypes between healthy human individuals. Germline V gene data show CDR1 as SGHRS and CDR2 as YFSETQ. Trimming left V 4 bases short and J 8 bases short, with 16 bases between. The CDR3 has 14 amino acids. Libraries were prepared by immunoSEQ multiplex PCR; TCRdb keeps only in-frame clonotypes and omits some of them. The repertoire holds about 580,000 clones, with 95% to 98% as singletons.

J is TRBJ2-1 and V is TRBV5-1; D tentatively reads TRBD1 or TRBD2 (5 bases each). This clonotype originated in a man younger than 45 in good health. Material: naive CD8+ T cells sorted from blood. CDR3 bases: TGCGCCAGCAGCCCGGAGGCAGGGAGTGATGAGCAGTTCTTC. Its protein product is CASSPEAGSDEQFF. The full variable domain, with the rest looked up from reference TRBV5-1 and TRBJ2-1, is KAGVTQTPRYLIKTRGQQVTLSCSPISGHRSVSWYQQTPGQGLQFLFEYFSETQRNKGNFPGRFSGRQFSNSRSEMNVSTLELGDSALYLCASSPEAGSDEQFFGPGTRLTVL.